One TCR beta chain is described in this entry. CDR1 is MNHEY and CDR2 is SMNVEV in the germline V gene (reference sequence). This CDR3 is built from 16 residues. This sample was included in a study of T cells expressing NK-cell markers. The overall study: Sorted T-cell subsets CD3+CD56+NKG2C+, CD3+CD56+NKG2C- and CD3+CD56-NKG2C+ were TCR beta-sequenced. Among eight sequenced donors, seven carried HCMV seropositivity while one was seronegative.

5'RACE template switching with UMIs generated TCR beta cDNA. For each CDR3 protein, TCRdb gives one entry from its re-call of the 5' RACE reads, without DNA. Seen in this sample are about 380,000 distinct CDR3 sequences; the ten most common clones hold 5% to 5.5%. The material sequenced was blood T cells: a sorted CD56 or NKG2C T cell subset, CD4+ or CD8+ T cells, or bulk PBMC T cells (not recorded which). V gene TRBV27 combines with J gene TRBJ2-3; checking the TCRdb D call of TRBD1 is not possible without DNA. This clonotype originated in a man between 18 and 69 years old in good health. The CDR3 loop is CASSSPLLARTDTQYF.